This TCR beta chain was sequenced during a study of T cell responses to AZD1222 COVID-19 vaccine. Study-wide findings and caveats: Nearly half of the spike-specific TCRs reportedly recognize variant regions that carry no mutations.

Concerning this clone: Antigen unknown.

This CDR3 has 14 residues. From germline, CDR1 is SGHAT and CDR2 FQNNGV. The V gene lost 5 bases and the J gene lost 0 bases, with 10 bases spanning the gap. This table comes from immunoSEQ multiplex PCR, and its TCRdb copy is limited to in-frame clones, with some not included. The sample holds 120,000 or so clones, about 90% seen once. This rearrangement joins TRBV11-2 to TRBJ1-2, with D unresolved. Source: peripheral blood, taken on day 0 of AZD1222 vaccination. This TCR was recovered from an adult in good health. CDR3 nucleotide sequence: TGTGCCAGCAGCCCGGGCCCGCCTAACTATGGCTACACCTTC. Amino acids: CASSPGPPNYGYTF. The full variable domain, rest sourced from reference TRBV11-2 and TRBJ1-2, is EAGVAQSPRYKIIEKRQSVAFWCNPISGHATLYWYQQILGQGPKLLIQFQNNGVVDDSQLPKDRFSAERLKGVDSTLKIQPAKLEDSAVYLCASSPGPPNYGYTFGSGTRLTVV.